Following are 28 T cell receptor beta chains from one sample sequenced in a study of T cell responses to AZD1222 COVID-19 vaccine. Assay: immunoSEQ multiplex PCR; the TCRdb copy retains only in-frame clones and omits some. Of hundreds of thousands of clones listed, just over 90% were seen once; the top ten hold around 1%. The material was peripheral blood, obtained on day 0 of MenACWY control vaccination. Receptors were obtained from an adult in good health.

CDR3 sequence (DNA): TGTGCCAGCAGCGGCCAGGGACTAGCGGGGGGGTTTAGAGAGACCCAGTACTTC. Its protein is CASSGQGLAGGFRETQYF. V and J are TRBV7-6 and TRBJ2-5, with 16 positions matching TRBD2. The V and J ends lost 5 bases and 4 bases, in that order; junction bases with no gene match: 10. The CDR3 has 18 residues. Germline V gene data show CDR1 as SGHVS and CDR2 as FNYEAQ.

The chain has TRBV7-2 and TRBJ2-1; 10 positions match TRBD1. V shed 5 bases, J shed 4 bases, and the junction held 5 bases outside the gene matches. The CDR3 sequence is 15 residues long. The germline gives CDR1 SGHTA, CDR2 FQGNSA. The CDR3 bases are TGTGCCAGCAGCCTTGACAGGGGGCGTTACAATGAGCAGTTCTTC. Its protein is CASSLDRGRYNEQFF.

The chain joins TRBV30 to TRBJ2-7, with D possibly called TRBD1 or TRBD2 (6 bases each). The CDR3 length is 14 residues. V lost 4 bases and J lost 1, with 14 bases in between. Germline CDR1 GTSNPN, CDR2 SVGIG (reference sequence). The CDR3 DNA sequence: TGTGCCTGGAACGGTGGAGGGGGATCCTACGAGCAGTACTTC. It codes for CAWNGGGGSYEQYF.

V gene TRBV6-5 combines with J gene TRBJ1-2; TRBD1 aligns across 7 bases. CDR3 length: 14 amino acids. J was trimmed by 4 bases and V by 4 bases; bases with no gene match: 6. CDR1 is MNHEY and CDR2 is SVGAGI in the germline V gene. The CDR3 protein is CASSSTGAGYGYTF. In DNA, the CDR3 is TGTGCCAGCAGTTCAACAGGGGCGGGCTATGGCTACACCTTC.

The chain combines TRBV3-1 (or the pseudogene TRBV3-2) with TRBJ1-5; the D gene is possibly TRBD1 (5 bases). This CDR3 has 14 residues. V shed 4 bases and J shed 6 bases, with 13 bases lying between them. Looked up from germline, CDR1 is LGHDT and CDR2 is YNNKEL (reference sequence). The CDR3 DNA follows: TGTGCCAGCAGCCGCACTCAGGGACTTCAGCCCCAGCATTTT. Its translation is CASSRTQGLQPQHF.

This chain links TRBV28 with TRBJ1-2; the D gene is possibly TRBD1 (5 bases). The germline CDR1 and CDR2 sequences are MDHEN and SYDVKM. V gave up 1 base and J gave up 5 bases, with 11 bases separating them. This CDR3 comprises 14 residues. Here the CDR3 DNA reads TGTGCCAGCAGTTTATTCCCGGCAGGGTATGGCTACACCTTC. Amino acid sequence: CASSLFPAGYGYTF.

DNA for the CDR3: TGTGCTAGTGGTTTCGGGTCAGGGGAAGCAGATACGCAGTATTTT. This codes for CASGFGSGEADTQYF. V is TRBV12-5 and J is TRBJ2-3; D may be TRBD1 (6 bases). V was cut by 3 bases and J by 4 bases, with 14 bases left in between. This CDR3 is 15 amino acids long. Germline loops: CDR1 LGHNT, CDR2 FRNRAP.

The chain joins TRBV11-2 to TRBJ2-3; 9 nucleotides match TRBD2. V lost 5 bases, J lost 4 bases, and 13 bases stayed unmatched. CDR3 size: 17 residues. CDR1 and CDR2 (germline): SGHAT, FQNNGV. This CDR3 is CASSLRAAGGPADTQYF. In nucleotides, the CDR3 is TGTGCCAGCAGCCTCCGGGCGGCGGGGGGGCCCGCAGATACGCAGTATTTT. Full variable domain (outside the CDR3, taken from reference TRBV11-2 and TRBJ2-3): EAGVAQSPRYKIIEKRQSVAFWCNPISGHATLYWYQQILGQGPKLLIQFQNNGVVDDSQLPKDRFSAERLKGVDSTLKIQPAKLEDSAVYLCASSLRAAGGPADTQYFGPGTRLTVL.

V usage is TRBV18 and J usage is TRBJ1-1; 7 bases are a match to TRBD1. After removal of 3 bases from V and 1 base from J, the junction contained 11 bases not matched to a gene. Germline V gene lookup returns CDR1 KGHSH and CDR2 LQKENI. The length of the CDR3 is 17 residues. The CDR3 is CASSPVSATGKNTEAFF. CDR3 nucleotide sequence: TGTGCCAGCTCACCCGTTTCGGCGACAGGGAAGAACACTGAAGCTTTCTTT. The full variable domain, completed using reference TRBV18 and TRBJ1-1, is NAGVMQNPRHLVRRRGQEARLRCSPMKGHSHVYWYRQLPEEGLKFMVYLQKENIIDESGMPKERFSAEFPKEGPSILRIQQVVRGDSAAYFCASSPVSATGKNTEAFFGQGTRLTVV.

The DNA for the CDR3 is TGCGCCAGCAGCTTGGCCGGGGGGCTGGAATATGGCTACACCTTC. Its translation is CASSLAGGLEYGYTF. This rearrangement joins TRBV5-1 to TRBJ1-2; maybe TRBD1 (6 bases). The CDR3 sequence is 15 residues long. V was trimmed by 0 bases and J by 5 bases, leaving 14 bases between them. Germline V lookup: CDR1 SGHRS, CDR2 YFSETQ.

This chain uses TRBV6-5 with TRBJ1-1; D gene unclear. CDR1 and CDR2 (germline): MNHEY, SVGAGI. The CDR3 runs to 11 residues. V gave up 8 bases and J gave up 4 bases, with 8 bases separating them. The CDR3 region is CASLVSTEAFF. CDR3 bases: TGTGCCAGCCTGGTGAGCACTGAAGCTTTCTTT.

CDR3 sequence: CASSEVGHDQPQHF. DNA for the CDR3: TGTGCCAGCAGTGAAGTGGGACATGATCAGCCCCAGCATTTT. The rearrangement links TRBV6-1 to TRBJ1-5, with a possible D match to TRBD1 (6 bases). CDR1 and CDR2 (germline): MNHNS, SASEGT. The V end lost 1 base, the J end lost 5 bases, and 9 bases lay between the germline ends. The CDR3 covers 14 residues.

The gene calls are TRBV19 and TRBJ1-2, with a tentative D call TRBD1 (5 bases). Trimming removed 1 base from V and 8 bases from J, with 23 bases in between. Germline CDR1 reads LNHDA; CDR2 reads SQIVND (reference sequence). This CDR3 region has 17 residues. CDR3 in DNA: TGTGCCAGTAGTATAGTGGTTCTGGGGCCAGCCCTTGAGGGCTACACCTTC. Translating it yields CASSIVVLGPALEGYTF.

Notes on this clone: Other DNA sequences in this specimen translate into the identical CDR3. This rearrangement joins TRBV7-9 to TRBJ1-1; D possibly corresponds to TRBD1 (5 bases). V lost 5 bases and J 1 base, leaving 14 bases between the germline ends. This CDR3 spans 15 amino acids. Germline V gives CDR1 SEHNR, CDR2 FQNEAQ (reference sequence). CDR3 sequence reads: CASSPPGTGNTEAFF. The CDR3, as DNA: TGTGCCAGCAGCCCCCCAGGGACCGGGAACACTGAAGCTTTCTTT.

This chain connects TRBV5-1 to TRBJ1-4; 9 positions match TRBD1. The CDR3 is made up of 17 amino acids. Unmatched junction bases numbered 7, after V lost 4 bases and J lost 0 bases. CDR1 and CDR2 (germline): SGHRS, YFSETQ. This CDR3 is CASSPKGQGATNEKLFF. The CDR3 coding sequence is TGCGCCAGCAGCCCTAAGGGACAGGGCGCAACTAATGAAAAACTGTTTTTT.

The V call is TRBV6-2 or TRBV6-3, the J call TRBJ2-4; D uncertain. V lost 0 bases to trimming and J lost 0 bases, with 6 bases between them. This CDR3 spans 15 amino acids. Germline CDR1 reads MNHEY; CDR2 reads SVGEGT. The CDR3: CASSYSQGAKNIQYF. The CDR3 nucleotides are TGTGCCAGCAGTTACTCTCAAGGAGCCAAAAACATTCAGTACTTC.

The chain joins TRBV18 to TRBJ2-1; D possibly corresponds to TRBD1 (5 bases). Trimming stripped 0 bases from V and 7 bases from J, with 16 bases between. The CDR3 extends over 16 amino acids. Germline V gene lookup returns CDR1 KGHSH and CDR2 LQKENI. CDR3: CASSPPSAGPRNEQFF. The CDR3 nucleotides read TGTGCCAGCTCACCACCGAGTGCAGGGCCTCGGAATGAGCAGTTCTTC.

The rearrangement links TRBV2 to TRBJ1-2; 11 positions agree with TRBD1. Per germline, CDR1 SNHLY and CDR2 FYNNEI. This CDR3 is built from 15 residues. Germline trimming cut 9 bases from V and 4 bases from J; bases unmatched to any gene: 10. Written as DNA, the CDR3 is TGTGCCAGGATCGGACAGGGGGCTCGTAGCTATGGCTACACCTTC. Translated, it gives CARIGQGARSYGYTF. Looking up the rest from reference TRBV2 and TRBJ1-2 gives the full variable domain: EPEVTQTPSHQVTQMGQEVILRCVPISNHLYFYWYRQILGQKVEFLVSFYNNEISEKSEIFDDQFSVERPDGSNFTLKIRSTKLEDSAMYFCARIGQGARSYGYTFGSGTRLTVV.

This rearrangement joins TRBV2 to TRBJ2-5; TRBD2 matches 10 bases. The CDR3 spans 15 residues. Per germline, CDR1 SNHLY and CDR2 FYNNEI. V gave up 6 bases and J gave up 5 bases; unmatched junction bases: 9. CDR3 in amino acids: CASRRVGAGGETQYF. DNA of the CDR3: TGTGCCAGCAGAAGGGTAGGAGCGGGGGGGGAGACCCAGTACTTC. Supplemented by reference TRBV2 and TRBJ2-5, the full variable domain reads EPEVTQTPSHQVTQMGQEVILRCVPISNHLYFYWYRQILGQKVEFLVSFYNNEISEKSEIFDDQFSVERPDGSNFTLKIRSTKLEDSAMYFCASRRVGAGGETQYFGPGTRLLVL.

J is TRBJ1-5 and V is TRBV18; 9 bases line up with TRBD1. Germline values: CDR1 KGHSH, CDR2 LQKENI. This CDR3 has 16 amino acids. Losses at the gene ends were 0 bases for V and 6 bases for J; bases not matched to a gene: 6. CDR3 sequence (DNA): TGTGCCAGCTCACCACCCATGGGACAGGGCGGTCAGCCCCAGCATTTT. Translating gives CASSPPMGQGGQPQHF.

There are a few counts of this clone. The same CDR3 arises from other DNA sequences in this sample as well. The chain combines TRBV6-5 with TRBJ2-2; D call uncertain. The CDR3 is 12 residues long. Germline CDR1 and CDR2: MNHEY and SVGAGI. V was clipped by 2 bases and J by 2 bases, with 0 bases between them. The CDR3 DNA sequence: TGTGCCAGCAGTTACAACACCGGGGAGCTGTTTTTT. Translating gives CASSYNTGELFF.

This chain joins TRBV6-5 and TRBJ1-2, with 8 bases aligning to TRBD1. CDR1 and CDR2 from the germline V gene are MNHEY and SVGAGI. V shed 6 bases, J shed 4 bases, and the junction held 4 bases outside the gene matches. This CDR3 is 13 amino acids long. The CDR3 DNA reads TGTGCCAGCAGCAGGACAGGGAGCTATGGCTACACCTTC. Translation gives CASSRTGSYGYTF.

The V and J genes are TRBV18 and TRBJ1-3, with 7 bases matching TRBD1. CDR1 is KGHSH and CDR2 is LQKENI in the germline V gene. V was pared by 3 bases and J by 0 bases, with 8 bases of the junction left unmatched. This CDR3 is built from 17 residues. CDR3 sequence reads: CASSPRTGSSSGNTIYF. The CDR3 DNA is TGTGCCAGCTCACCCCGGACAGGTAGCAGCTCTGGAAACACCATATATTTT. Supplemented by reference TRBV18 and TRBJ1-3, the full variable domain reads NAGVMQNPRHLVRRRGQEARLRCSPMKGHSHVYWYRQLPEEGLKFMVYLQKENIIDESGMPKERFSAEFPKEGPSILRIQQVVRGDSAAYFCASSPRTGSSSGNTIYFGEGSWLTVV.

This chain connects TRBV28 to TRBJ2-5; D not certain. Trimming took off 3 bases at V and 4 bases at J, with 6 bases between the two ends. Germline-derived CDR1 and CDR2 are MDHEN and SYDVKM. The CDR3 extends over 12 amino acids. The CDR3 here is CASSFVGETQYF. Written as DNA, the CDR3 is TGTGCCAGCAGTTTCGTGGGAGAGACCCAGTACTTC.

The chain has TRBV27 and TRBJ1-2, with unresolved D. V was pared by 4 bases and J by 4 bases, with 13 bases between. Germline CDR1 and CDR2: MNHEY and SMNVEV (reference sequence). The CDR3 has 14 residues. Here the CDR3 reads CASSSLGEGYGYTF. The DNA for the CDR3 is TGTGCCAGCAGTTCGCTCGGGGAAGGCTATGGCTACACCTTC.

The V and J genes are TRBV21-1 and TRBJ1-5; TRBD1, the table's D call, was not compared with the DNA. TRBV21-1 is listed as a pseudogene. This CDR3 spans 15 amino acids. CDR3 coding DNA: TGTGCCAGCAAAGAAGGGGGCTGGAAGGGCCAGCCCCAGCATTTT. Translating it yields CASKEGGWKGQPQHF.

The chain is built from TRBV7-3 and TRBJ2-6, with a tentative D call TRBD1 (5 bases). The CDR3 runs 15 residues. V dropped 5 bases and J dropped 0 bases, with 8 bases sitting between them. The germline V gene has CDR1 SGHTA and CDR2 FQGTGA. DNA of the CDR3: TGTGCCAGCAGCCAACAGGTCTCTGGGGCCAACGTCCTGACTTTC. As protein: CASSQQVSGANVLTF.

The rearrangement uses TRBV5-1 and TRBJ1-6; 9 bases are a match to TRBD1. V trimming: 4 bases; J trimming: 6 bases; junction bases outside the gene matches: 8. In germline, CDR1 is SGHRS, CDR2 YFSETQ. The CDR3 loop spans 16 amino acids. CDR3 loop: CASSPGQGRGNSPLHF. CDR3 nucleotides: TGCGCCAGCAGCCCCGGACAGGGGAGAGGTAATTCACCCCTCCACTTT.